The 20 T cell receptor beta chains presented below share a single source sample, sequenced in a study of CD8+ T cells in alopecia areata. Treatment: oral pan-JAK inhibitor, 5-10 mg twice daily. RNA extraction and reverse transcription yielded cDNA as sequencing template. Assay: immunoSEQ multiplex PCR; the TCRdb copy retains only in-frame clones and omits some. Seen here are over 150,000 clones, 58% observed once, and the top ten hold about 12%. Sequences were derived from CD8+ T cells sorted from blood, sampled at week 24, from a patient treated with tofacitinib. The source is a human donor with alopecia areata.

The sample holds a few counts of this clone. The sample holds other DNA sequences that translate to the same CDR3. The rearrangement links TRBV5-1 to TRBJ2-7; 11 bases match TRBD1. The germline CDR1 and CDR2 sequences are SGHRS and YFSETQ. V lost 4 bases, J lost 3 bases, and 3 bases stayed unmatched. The CDR3 contains 14 residues. For the CDR3, the DNA is TGCGCCAGCAGCGCCGGGACAGGGGGCTACGAGCAGTACTTC. Its translation is CASSAGTGGYEQYF. Based on the CDR3 plus reference TRBV5-1 and TRBJ2-7, the full variable domain is KAGVTQTPRYLIKTRGQQVTLSCSPISGHRSVSWYQQTPGQGLQFLFEYFSETQRNKGNFPGRFSGRQFSNSRSEMNVSTLELGDSALYLCASSAGTGGYEQYFGPGTRLTVT.

This clone was counted between two and nine times. The rearrangement links TRBV28 to TRBJ1-2; perhaps TRBD1 as D (5 bases). V was shortened by 5 bases and J by 4 bases, with 17 bases between the two germline ends. CDR3 length: 15 amino acids. Germline CDR1 and CDR2: MDHEN and SYDVKM. CDR3 amino acids: CASSTLNRILYGYTF. CDR3 nucleotide sequence: TGTGCCAGCAGTACCTTAAACAGGATCCTCTATGGCTACACCTTC.

This sequence joins TRBV27 and TRBJ2-7; 10 bases are a match to TRBD2. Germline loops: CDR1 MNHEY, CDR2 SMNVEV (reference sequence). There are 16 residues in the CDR3. The trim removed 3 bases at V and 2 bases at J, leaving 7 bases unmatched. Here the CDR3 reads CASSLTTAGGAYEQYF. The CDR3 region has the DNA TGTGCCAGCAGTTTGACTACAGCGGGAGGGGCCTACGAGCAGTACTTC.

The V call is TRBV2, the J call TRBJ1-5; D call uncertain. V was trimmed by 11 bases and J by 2 bases, leaving 16 bases between them. This CDR3 contains 14 residues. From germline, CDR1 is SNHLY and CDR2 FYNNEI. The CDR3 is CASEDSDGNQPQHF. Written as DNA, the CDR3 is TGTGCCTCTGAGGACTCGGACGGCAATCAGCCCCAGCATTTT.

This clone came up a few times. The genes are TRBV2 and TRBJ2-7; D remains ambiguous. V was pared by 0 bases and J by 7 bases, with 19 bases between. CDR3 size: 16 residues. The germline V gene encodes CDR1 SNHLY and CDR2 FYNNEI. The CDR3 protein is CASSEALAKPSGEQYF. Written as DNA, the CDR3 is TGTGCCAGCAGTGAAGCGCTTGCGAAACCCTCTGGGGAGCAGTACTTC. Drawing the rest from reference TRBV2 and TRBJ2-7, the complete variable domain is EPEVTQTPSHQVTQMGQEVILRCVPISNHLYFYWYRQILGQKVEFLVSFYNNEISEKSEIFDDQFSVERPDGSNFTLKIRSTKLEDSAMYFCASSEALAKPSGEQYFGPGTRLTVT.

The rearrangement uses TRBV10-3 and TRBJ2-1, with 10 bases lining up with TRBD1. The junction had 11 bases not matched to a gene; V was cut back by 6 bases and J by 9 bases. CDR1 and CDR2 from the germline V gene are ENHRY and SYGVKD. The CDR3 loop spans 15 amino acids. The CDR3 protein is CAIRAGTGDYGEQFF. In DNA, the CDR3 is TGTGCCATCAGGGCGGGGACAGGGGATTATGGTGAGCAGTTCTTC.

The chain uses TRBV2 and TRBJ1-2; the D is unclear. The germline V gene encodes CDR1 SNHLY and CDR2 FYNNEI. Trimming took 6 bases from V and 3 from J, leaving 14 bases between them. The CDR3 runs to 14 residues. The CDR3 reads CASSRAIGDYGYTF. The CDR3 DNA follows: TGTGCCAGCAGCCGGGCTATAGGAGACTATGGCTACACCTTC.

The chain has TRBV5-1 and TRBJ2-7; 7 bases map to TRBD1. The CDR3 loop spans 15 amino acids. Trimming removed 0 bases from V and 0 bases from J; junction bases left unmatched: 3. Germline V gives CDR1 SGHRS, CDR2 YFSETQ. CDR3 nucleotide sequence: TGCGCCAGCAGCTTGGAGGGACAGCCCTCCTACGAGCAGTACTTC. It translates to CASSLEGQPSYEQYF.

The chain combines TRBV5-1 with TRBJ1-1; unclear D gene. The V and J ends lost 0 bases and 1 base respectively, with 4 bases between them. Germline-derived CDR1 and CDR2 are SGHRS and YFSETQ. The length of the CDR3 is 13 residues. In DNA form, the CDR3 reads TGCGCCAGCAGCTTGGTTAGGAACACTGAAGCTTTCTTT. Translating it yields CASSLVRNTEAFF.

The chain joins TRBV5-1 to TRBJ2-7, with TRBD1 matching 8 bases. In germline, CDR1 is SGHRS, CDR2 YFSETQ. The V segment lost 4 bases and the J segment 6 bases; nucleotides outside the gene matches: 9. The CDR3 has 14 amino acids. The CDR3 sequence: CASSIQGVLSEQYF. The CDR3 DNA sequence: TGCGCCAGCAGCATACAGGGGGTCCTTTCCGAGCAGTACTTC.

This clone was observed a handful of times. The V gene is TRBV5-1, the J gene TRBJ1-2; TRBD1 matches at 10 bases. V shed 4 bases and J 4 bases; nucleotides not matched to a gene: 7. CDR3 length: 15 residues. Germline values: CDR1 SGHRS, CDR2 YFSETQ. The CDR3 DNA reads as TGCGCCAGCAGCCAAGACAGGGGGCCTGGCTATGGCTACACCTTC. This gives the protein CASSQDRGPGYGYTF.

The chain couples TRBV4-1 to TRBJ1-6; the D gene is possibly TRBD1 (5 bases). The V gene lost 3 bases and the J gene lost 7 bases, with 16 bases spanning the gap. Germline values: CDR1 MGHRA, CDR2 YSYEKL. The CDR3 has 16 residues. The CDR3: CASSHPPQGGNSPLHF. In DNA form, the CDR3 reads TGCGCCAGCAGCCATCCCCCGCAGGGCGGCAATTCACCCCTCCACTTT.

V is TRBV30 and J is TRBJ2-4, with D perhaps TRBD2 (6 bases). Germline V gene sequence: CDR1 GTSNPN, CDR2 SVGIG (reference sequence). Between the trimmed V and J ends, which lost 5 bases and 6 bases, there was a span of 17 bases. The CDR3 sequence is 14 residues long. CDR3 residues: CAWAEGRGGNIQYF. In DNA form, the CDR3 reads TGTGCCTGGGCGGAGGGGCGAGGCGGAAACATTCAGTACTTC.

This clone is a singleton in its sample. The V gene is TRBV29-1, the J gene TRBJ1-2, with TRBD1 matching 10 bases. Germline values: CDR1 SQVTM, CDR2 ANQGSEA. This CDR3 is 13 amino acids long. The V and J ends lost 7 bases and 2 bases, in that order; junction bases with no gene match: 4. CDR3 residues: CSADRGHNYGYTF. The CDR3 DNA follows: TGCAGCGCCGACAGGGGGCACAACTATGGCTACACCTTC.

This clone was found a few times. J is TRBJ2-1 and V is TRBV7-3; D remains unclear. CDR1 and CDR2 (germline): SGHTA, FQGTGA. The CDR3 is 14 residues long. Trimming stripped 4 bases from V and 6 bases from J, with 13 bases between. CDR3 protein: CASSSDGAGNEQFF. CDR3 bases: TGTGCCAGCAGCTCGGACGGAGCCGGCAATGAGCAGTTCTTC.

Only a few counts were recorded for this clone. The chain has TRBV30 and TRBJ2-5, with TRBD2 matching over 9 bases. Germline CDR1 reads GTSNPN; CDR2 reads SVGIG (reference sequence). Trimming removed 0 bases from V and 2 bases from J; junction bases left unmatched: 7. The CDR3 is 16 amino acids. The DNA of the CDR3 is TGTGCCTGGAGTGTATATGGGACTAGCCAACAAGAGACCCAGTACTTC. Amino acids: CAWSVYGTSQQETQYF.

The chain carries TRBV30 and TRBJ2-7; TRBD1 or TRBD2 may be the D gene (6 bases each). Trimming stripped 1 base from V and 6 bases from J, with 10 bases between. Germline V gene data show CDR1 as GTSNPN and CDR2 as SVGIG (reference sequence). The CDR3 length is 12 residues. In DNA form, the CDR3 reads TGTGCCTGGAGTGCCCGGGGGCGCGAGCAGTACTTC. Translated: CAWSARGREQYF.

This rearrangement joins TRBV11-2 to TRBJ2-4, with 11 nucleotides matching TRBD1. This CDR3 is 14 amino acids long. From germline, CDR1 is SGHAT and CDR2 FQNNGV. V shed 3 bases, J shed 8 bases, and the junction held 3 bases outside the gene matches. CDR3 nucleotide sequence: TGTGCCAGCAGCTTCGGACAGGGGGCTGACATTCAGTACTTC. It codes for CASSFGQGADIQYF.

This clone was counted between two and nine times. The chain links TRBV11-2 to TRBJ2-7; D ambiguous. Germline CDR1 reads SGHAT; CDR2 reads FQNNGV. Between the trimmed V and J ends, which lost 0 bases and 6 bases, there was a span of 6 bases. CDR3 length equals 12 residues. The DNA of the CDR3 is TGTGCCAGCAGCTTAGATCCCCTCGAGCAGTACTTC. This encodes CASSLDPLEQYF.

The rearrangement joins TRBV29-1 to TRBJ1-3; D ambiguous. CDR1 is SQVTM and CDR2 is ANQGSEA in the germline V gene. Trimming took 8 bases from V and 0 from J, leaving 20 bases between them. CDR3 length equals 16 residues. In DNA form, the CDR3 reads TGCAGCTCTCCTACACCCAAGGGCGTCTCTGGAAACACCATATATTTT. Residues: CSSPTPKGVSGNTIYF.